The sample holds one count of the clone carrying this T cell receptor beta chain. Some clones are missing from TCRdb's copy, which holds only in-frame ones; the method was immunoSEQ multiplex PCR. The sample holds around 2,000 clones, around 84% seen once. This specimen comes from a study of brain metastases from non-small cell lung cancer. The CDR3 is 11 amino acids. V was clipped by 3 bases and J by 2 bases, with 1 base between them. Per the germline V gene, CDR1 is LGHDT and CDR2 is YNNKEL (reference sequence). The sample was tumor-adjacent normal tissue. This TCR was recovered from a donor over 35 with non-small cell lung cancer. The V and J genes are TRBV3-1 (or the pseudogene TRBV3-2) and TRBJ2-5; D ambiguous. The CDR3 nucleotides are TGTGCCAGCAGCCAGCAAGAGACCCAGTACTTC. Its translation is CASSQQETQYF.